This record concerns one T cell receptor beta chain sequence. The data stem from a study of tumor and adjacent non-tumor tissue in lung cancer. About the study: Stage I to III disease affected approximately 11 men and roughly 5 women aged roughly 30 to 76. About 4.17 million productive TCRbeta reads were obtained per sample on average.

This sample's RNA came from whole unsorted tissue. Newly diagnosed lung cancer patients had thoracic surgery in China, August–November 2014, without prior chemotherapy. The library came from three nested PCR rounds adapted from ARM-PCR protocols. TCRdb passed the multiplex PCR reads through MiXCR, listing each CDR3 protein once. The sample comprises 220,000 or so distinct CDR3 sequences, 71% of which are singletons, and around 25% rests with the top ten. V was shortened by 6 bases and J by 2 bases, with 14 bases between the two germline ends. The CDR3 runs to 15 residues. The germline V gene encodes CDR1 SGHKS and CDR2 YYEKEE (reference sequence).

This sequence was found in a man aged 55 to 70 with non-small cell lung cancer. The V call is TRBV5-5, the J call TRBJ2-2; D may correspond to TRBD1 or TRBD2 (6 bases each). Sequencing was carried out using lung tumor tissue. CDR3 sequence (DNA): TGTGCCAGCACCCGGAGGGACACCAACACCGGGGAGCTGTTTTTT. Translating it yields CASTRRDTNTGELFF.